Listed below are T cell receptor beta chains from one sample, sequenced in a study of metastatic and nonmetastatic thyroid tumors. TCRdb reassembled clones from the PCR reads with MiXCR. The sample lists roughly 28,000 clones, 15% to 20% occurring once. Sequencing input: blood. The receptors stem from a female donor with papillary thyroid cancer or a benign thyroid nodule (not recorded which). Some clones in this sample may be carry-over from other donors' samples. CDR3s include the opening cysteine and the closing phenylalanine or tryptophan. Each record gives: D gene, J gene, V gene, CDR3 length, clone size, CDR3 DNA, CDR3 protein. A D gene is named only where the DNA matches it firmly. A row's size may be missing; if present it is once, few, many or a size class.

>-|TRBJ1-2|TRBV6-1|16|many
TGTGCCAGCAAGGACTCTCGGGGAGACAGCAACTATGGCTACACCTTC
CASKDSRGDSNYGYTF
>-|TRBJ2-7|TRBV27|14|-
TGTGCCAGCAGTTGGGACGGGAGTCCTTACGATCAGTACTTC
CASSWDGSPYDQYF
>TRBD2|TRBJ2-7|TRBV28|15|few
TGTGCCAGCTTCTCGCGTAGCGGGAGATCCTACGAGCAGTACTTC
CASFSRSGRSYEQYF
>-|TRBJ1-4|TRBV28|13|many
TGTGCCAGTGAACAGGGAGGGGGTGAAAAACTGTTTTTT
CASEQGGGEKLFF
>TRBD2|TRBJ2-5|TRBV5-1|14|many
TGCGCCAGCAGCTTGGCTAGCGGCCAAGAGACCCAGTACTTC
CASSLASGQETQYF
>TRBD2|TRBJ2-1|TRBV24-1|16|many
TGTGCCACCAGTGACCTAGCGGGGGGCTCCTACAATGAGCAGTTCTTC
CATSDLAGGSYNEQFF
>TRBD2|TRBJ2-3|TRBV2|14|many
TGTGCCAGCAGGGCTAGCGGGAGCACAGATACGCAGTATTTT
CASRASGSTDTQYF
>TRBD1|TRBJ2-7|TRBV4-1|14|many
TGCGCCAGCAGCCATGACAGGGGAGTCTACGAGCAGTACTTC
CASSHDRGVYEQYF
>-|TRBJ1-1|TRBV6-1|12|-
TGTGCCAGCAGTGACAGGGACCGGGCCGCTTTCTTT
CASSDRDRAAFF
>-|TRBJ2-2|TRBV27|13|few
TGTGCCAGCAGGGGATTTAACACCGGGGAGCTGTTTTTT
CASRGFNTGELFF
>-|TRBJ2-7|TRBV12-3/TRBV12-4|13|-
TGTGCCAGCAGCCAAGATGGGCGGGGTGAGCAGTACTTC
CASSQDGRGEQYF
>-|TRBJ1-6|TRBV6-5|18|medium-sized
TGTGCCAGCAGTTACTCGATCCCCACCGCGGGTGGAAATTCACCCCTCCACTTT
CASSYSIPTAGGNSPLHF
>-|TRBJ2-5|TRBV20-1|13|-
TGCAGTGTACCCCCCCCGCCTGGGGGTGACCAGTACTTC
CSVPPPPGGDQYF
>-|TRBJ2-5|TRBV5-1|16|many
TGCGCCAGCAGCTTGGTCGGTTTCCGGGCCCAAGAGACCCAGTACTTC
CASSLVGFRAQETQYF
>-|TRBJ1-2|TRBV7-2|15|-
TGTGCCAGCAGCTCATGCATGCAGGGGAGGGATGGCTACACCTTC
CASSSCMQGRDGYTF
>-|TRBJ2-1|TRBV2|12|few
TGTGCCAGCAGTGATTCTGGGAATGAGCAGTTCTTC
CASSDSGNEQFF
>-|TRBJ1-2|TRBV20-1|12|-
TGCAGTGACAGCGAACCTAACTATGGCTACACCTTC
CSDSEPNYGYTF
>TRBD1|TRBJ1-5|TRBV18|14|many
TGTGCCAGCTCACGACAGGGGAGCAATCAGCCCCAGCATTTT
CASSRQGSNQPQHF
>-|TRBJ2-3|TRBV20-1|12|many
TGCAGTGCGGCTTCCAGCACAGATACGCAGTATTTT
CSAASSTDTQYF
>TRBD2|TRBJ2-4|TRBV5-4|16|many
TGTGCCAGCAGCTTTATGCCTAGCGGAGCCAAAAACATTCAGTACTTC
CASSFMPSGAKNIQYF
>-|TRBJ2-7|TRBV11-3|15|medium-sized
TGTGCCAGCAGCCGAGCGAGCCCTTGGACCTACGAGCAGTACTTC
CASSRASPWTYEQYF
>TRBD2|TRBJ2-1|TRBV20-1|16|-
TGCAGTGCTAGACCGATGACTAGCGGGAGTTCCTATGAGCAGTTCTTC
CSARPMTSGSSYEQFF
>-|TRBJ2-5|TRBV12-3/TRBV12-4|17|-
TGTGCCAGCAGTCTGATTGGAGGGGGGACGGAGCAAGAGACCCAGTACTTC
CASSLIGGGTEQETQYF
>-|TRBJ2-5|TRBV9|18|medium-sized
TGTGCCAGCAGCGGGACAGGGGGAGTGACTAGCGGGAAAGAGACCCAGTACTTC
CASSGTGGVTSGKETQYF
>-|TRBJ1-1|TRBV11-3|13|many
TGTGCCAGCAGCTATTGGGGGGTTGGTGGGGCTTTCTTT
CASSYWGVGGAFF
>-|TRBJ2-7|TRBV5-1|14|-
TGCGCCAGCAGCTTAGGGACTGGAGCCTACGAGCAGTACTTC
CASSLGTGAYEQYF
>TRBD2|TRBJ2-3|TRBV2|13|many
TGTGCCAGCAGTGAGGGGCTAGCGGGAGAGCAGTATTTT
CASSEGLAGEQYF